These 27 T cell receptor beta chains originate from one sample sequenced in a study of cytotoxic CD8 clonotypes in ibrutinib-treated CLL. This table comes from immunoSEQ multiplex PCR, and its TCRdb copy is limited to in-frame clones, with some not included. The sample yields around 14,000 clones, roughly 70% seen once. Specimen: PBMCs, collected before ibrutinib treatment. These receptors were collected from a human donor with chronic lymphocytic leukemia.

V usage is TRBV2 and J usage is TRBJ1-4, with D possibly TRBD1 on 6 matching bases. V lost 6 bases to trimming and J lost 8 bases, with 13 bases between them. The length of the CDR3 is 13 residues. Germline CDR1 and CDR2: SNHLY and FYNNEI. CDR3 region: CASRGRGAEKLFF. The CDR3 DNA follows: TGTGCCAGCAGAGGCAGGGGAGCCGAAAAACTGTTTTTT.

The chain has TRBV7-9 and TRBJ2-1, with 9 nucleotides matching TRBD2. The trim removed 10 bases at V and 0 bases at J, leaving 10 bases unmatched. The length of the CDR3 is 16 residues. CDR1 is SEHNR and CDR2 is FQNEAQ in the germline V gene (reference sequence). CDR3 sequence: CATPSGVGRSYNEQFF. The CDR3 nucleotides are TGTGCCACCCCTAGCGGGGTGGGGCGCTCCTACAATGAGCAGTTCTTC. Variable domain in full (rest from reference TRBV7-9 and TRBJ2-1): DTGVSQNPRHKITKRGQNVTFRCDPISEHNRLYWYRQTLGQGPEFLTYFQNEAQLEKSRLLSDRFSAERPKGSFSTLEIQRTEQGDSAMYLCATPSGVGRSYNEQFFGPGTRLTVL.

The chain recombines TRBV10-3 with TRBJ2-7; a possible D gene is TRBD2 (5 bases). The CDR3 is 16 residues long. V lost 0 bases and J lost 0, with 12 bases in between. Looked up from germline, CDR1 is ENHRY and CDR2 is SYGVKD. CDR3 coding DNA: TGTGCCATCAGTGAGTCAACACGGCGGGCCTCCTACGAGCAGTACTTC. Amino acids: CAISESTRRASYEQYF.

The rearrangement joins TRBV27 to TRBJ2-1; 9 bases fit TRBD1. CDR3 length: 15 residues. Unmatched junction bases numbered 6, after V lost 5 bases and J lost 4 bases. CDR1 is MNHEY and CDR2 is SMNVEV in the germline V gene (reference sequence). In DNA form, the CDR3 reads TGTGCCAGCAGTCCCTCGGGACAGGGTTACAATGAGCAGTTCTTC. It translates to CASSPSGQGYNEQFF.

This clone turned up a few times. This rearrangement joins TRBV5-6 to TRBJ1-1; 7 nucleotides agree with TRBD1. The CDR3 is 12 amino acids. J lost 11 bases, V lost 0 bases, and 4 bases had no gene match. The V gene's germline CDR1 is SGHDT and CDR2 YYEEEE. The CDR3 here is CASSLAGRGAFF. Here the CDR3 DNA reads TGTGCCAGCAGCTTGGCGGGCAGGGGGGCTTTCTTT.

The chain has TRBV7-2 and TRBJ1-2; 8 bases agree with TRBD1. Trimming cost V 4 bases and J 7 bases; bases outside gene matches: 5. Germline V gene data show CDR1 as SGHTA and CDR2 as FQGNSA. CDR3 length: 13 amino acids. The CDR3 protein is CASSSGTGRGYTF. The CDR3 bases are TGTGCCAGCAGCTCCGGGACAGGTCGTGGCTACACCTTC.

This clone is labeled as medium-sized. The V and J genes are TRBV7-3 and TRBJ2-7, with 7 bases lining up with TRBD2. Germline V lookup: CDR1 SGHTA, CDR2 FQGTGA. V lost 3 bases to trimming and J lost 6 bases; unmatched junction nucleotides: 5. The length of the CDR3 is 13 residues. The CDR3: CASSFGLAGEQYF. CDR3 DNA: TGTGCCAGCAGCTTCGGATTAGCGGGCGAGCAGTACTTC.

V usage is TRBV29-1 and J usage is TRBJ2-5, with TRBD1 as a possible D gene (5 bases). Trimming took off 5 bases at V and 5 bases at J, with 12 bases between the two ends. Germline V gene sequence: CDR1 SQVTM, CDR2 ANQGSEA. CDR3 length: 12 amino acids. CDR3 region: CSVRQGSETQYF. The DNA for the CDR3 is TGCAGCGTTCGGCAGGGATCGGAGACCCAGTACTTC.

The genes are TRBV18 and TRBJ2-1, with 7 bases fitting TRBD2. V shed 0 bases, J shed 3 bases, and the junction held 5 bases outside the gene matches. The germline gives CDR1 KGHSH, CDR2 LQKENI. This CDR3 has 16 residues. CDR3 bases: TGTGCCAGCTCACCACCGGGGGGAGGGGACTACAATGAGCAGTTCTTC. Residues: CASSPPGGGDYNEQFF.

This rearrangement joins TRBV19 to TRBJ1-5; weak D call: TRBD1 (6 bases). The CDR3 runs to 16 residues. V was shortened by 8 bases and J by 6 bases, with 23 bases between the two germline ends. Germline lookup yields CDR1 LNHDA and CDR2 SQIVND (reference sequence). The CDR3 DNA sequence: TGTGCCAGTGAGTGGGCCGGGACACAACGGGGTCAGCCCCAGCATTTT. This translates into CASEWAGTQRGQPQHF. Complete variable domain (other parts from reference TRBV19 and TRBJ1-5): DGGITQSPKYLFRKEGQNVTLSCEQNLNHDAMYWYRQDPGQGLRLIYYSQIVNDFQKGDIAEGYSVSREKKESFPLTVTSAQKNPTAFYLCASEWAGTQRGQPQHFGDGTRLSIL.

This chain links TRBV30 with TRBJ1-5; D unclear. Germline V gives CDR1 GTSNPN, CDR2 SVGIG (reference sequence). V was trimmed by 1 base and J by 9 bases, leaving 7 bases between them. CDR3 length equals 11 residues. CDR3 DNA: TGTGCCTGGAGTGGTAGTGGGCCCCAGCATTTT. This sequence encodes CAWSGSGPQHF.

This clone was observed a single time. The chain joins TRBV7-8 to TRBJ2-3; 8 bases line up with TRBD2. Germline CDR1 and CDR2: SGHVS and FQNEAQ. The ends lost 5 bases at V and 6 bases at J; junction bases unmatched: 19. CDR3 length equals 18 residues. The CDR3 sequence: CASSPGGGAGGPRDTQYF. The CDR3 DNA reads TGTGCCAGCAGCCCCGGGGGTGGGGCGGGGGGCCCAAGGGATACGCAGTATTTT.

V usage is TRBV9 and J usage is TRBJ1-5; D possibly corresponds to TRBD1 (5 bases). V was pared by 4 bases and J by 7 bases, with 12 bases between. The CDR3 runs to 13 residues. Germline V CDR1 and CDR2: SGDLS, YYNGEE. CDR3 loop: CASSPGRGQPQHF. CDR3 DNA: TGTGCCAGCAGCCCGGGACGCGGGCAGCCCCAGCATTTT.

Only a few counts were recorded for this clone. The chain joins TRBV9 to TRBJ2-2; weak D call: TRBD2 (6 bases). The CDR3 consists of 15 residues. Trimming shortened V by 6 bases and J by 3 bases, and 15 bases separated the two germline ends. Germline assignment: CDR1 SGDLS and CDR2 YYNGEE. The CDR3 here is CASTKRGTDTGELFF. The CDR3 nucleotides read TGTGCCAGCACCAAACGCGGGACCGACACCGGGGAGCTGTTTTTT.

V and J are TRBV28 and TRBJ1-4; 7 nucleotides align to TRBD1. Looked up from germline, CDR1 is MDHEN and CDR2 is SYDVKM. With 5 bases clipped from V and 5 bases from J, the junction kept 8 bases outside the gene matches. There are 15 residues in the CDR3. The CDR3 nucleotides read TGTGCCAGCAGTACAACGACAGGGACAAATGAAAAACTGTTTTTT. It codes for CASSTTTGTNEKLFF.

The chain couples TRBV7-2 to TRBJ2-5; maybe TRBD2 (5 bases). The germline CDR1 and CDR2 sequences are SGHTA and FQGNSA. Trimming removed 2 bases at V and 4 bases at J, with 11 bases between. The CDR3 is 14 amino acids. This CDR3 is CASSLRLALETQYF. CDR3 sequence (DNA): TGTGCCAGCAGCTTAAGGCTAGCCCTAGAGACCCAGTACTTC.

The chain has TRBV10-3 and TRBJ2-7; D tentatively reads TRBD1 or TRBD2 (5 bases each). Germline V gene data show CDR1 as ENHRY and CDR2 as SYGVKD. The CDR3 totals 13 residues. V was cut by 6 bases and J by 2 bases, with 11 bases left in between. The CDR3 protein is CAISPGLPYEQYF. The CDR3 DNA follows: TGTGCCATCAGCCCGGGGCTGCCCTACGAGCAGTACTTC.

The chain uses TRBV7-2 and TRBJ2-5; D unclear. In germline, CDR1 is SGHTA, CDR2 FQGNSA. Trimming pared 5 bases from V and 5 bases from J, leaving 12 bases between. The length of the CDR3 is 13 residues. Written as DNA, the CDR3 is TGTGCCAGCAGCATACGGTTGGAGGAGACCCAGTACTTC. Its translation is CASSIRLEETQYF.

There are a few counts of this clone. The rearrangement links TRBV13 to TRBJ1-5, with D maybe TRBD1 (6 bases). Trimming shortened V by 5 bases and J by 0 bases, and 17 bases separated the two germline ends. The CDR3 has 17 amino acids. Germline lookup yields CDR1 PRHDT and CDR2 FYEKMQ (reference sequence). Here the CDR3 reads CASSQGGASYSNQPQHF. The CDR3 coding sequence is TGTGCCAGCAGCCAAGGGGGGGCTAGCTATAGCAATCAGCCCCAGCATTTT.

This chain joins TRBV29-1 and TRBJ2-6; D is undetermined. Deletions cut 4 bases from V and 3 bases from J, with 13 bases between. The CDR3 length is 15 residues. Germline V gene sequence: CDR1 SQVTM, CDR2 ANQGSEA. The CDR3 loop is CSVAPPGGGANVLTF. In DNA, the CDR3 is TGCAGCGTTGCCCCCCCTGGCGGTGGGGCCAACGTCCTGACTTTC.

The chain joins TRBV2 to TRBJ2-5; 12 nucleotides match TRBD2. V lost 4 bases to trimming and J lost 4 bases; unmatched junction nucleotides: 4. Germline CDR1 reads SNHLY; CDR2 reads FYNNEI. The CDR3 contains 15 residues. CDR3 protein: CASSGALAGGETQYF. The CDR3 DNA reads TGTGCCAGCAGTGGGGCACTAGCGGGAGGAGAGACCCAGTACTTC.

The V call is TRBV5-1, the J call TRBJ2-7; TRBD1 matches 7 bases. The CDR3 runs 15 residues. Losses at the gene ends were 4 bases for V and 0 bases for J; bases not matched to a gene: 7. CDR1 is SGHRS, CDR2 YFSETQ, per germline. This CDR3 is CASSPRQGSSYEQYF. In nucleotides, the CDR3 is TGCGCCAGCAGCCCCAGACAGGGCAGCTCCTACGAGCAGTACTTC.

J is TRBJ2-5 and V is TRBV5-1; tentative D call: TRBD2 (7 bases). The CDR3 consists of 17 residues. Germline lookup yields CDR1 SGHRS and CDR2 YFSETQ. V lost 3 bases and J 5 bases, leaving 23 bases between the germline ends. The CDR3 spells CASSSPRVAGEGETQYF. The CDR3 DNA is TGCGCCAGCAGCTCCCCGCGGGTGGCAGGGGAGGGGGAGACCCAGTACTTC.

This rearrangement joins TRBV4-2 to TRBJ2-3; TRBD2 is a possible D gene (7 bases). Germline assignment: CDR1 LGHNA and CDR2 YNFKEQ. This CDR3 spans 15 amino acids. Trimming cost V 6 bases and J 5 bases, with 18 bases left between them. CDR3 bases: TGTGCCAGCAGACCCCGGGGGGCCGGGGGAGATACGCAGTATTTT. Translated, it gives CASRPRGAGGDTQYF.

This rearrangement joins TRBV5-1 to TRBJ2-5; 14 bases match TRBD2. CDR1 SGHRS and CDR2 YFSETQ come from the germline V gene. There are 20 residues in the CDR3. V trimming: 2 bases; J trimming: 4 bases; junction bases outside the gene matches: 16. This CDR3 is CASSFRLAGGPRSRVETQYF. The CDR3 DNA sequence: TGCGCCAGCAGCTTCCGACTAGCGGGGGGGCCTCGATCTCGGGTAGAGACCCAGTACTTC. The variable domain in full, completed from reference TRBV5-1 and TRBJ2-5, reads KAGVTQTPRYLIKTRGQQVTLSCSPISGHRSVSWYQQTPGQGLQFLFEYFSETQRNKGNFPGRFSGRQFSNSRSEMNVSTLELGDSALYLCASSFRLAGGPRSRVETQYFGPGTRLLVL.

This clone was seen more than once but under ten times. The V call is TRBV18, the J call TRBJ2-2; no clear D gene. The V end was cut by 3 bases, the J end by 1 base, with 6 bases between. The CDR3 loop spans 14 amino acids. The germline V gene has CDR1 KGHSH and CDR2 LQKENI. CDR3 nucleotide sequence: TGTGCCAGCTCACCGAACCAGAACACCGGGGAGCTGTTTTTT. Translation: CASSPNQNTGELFF.

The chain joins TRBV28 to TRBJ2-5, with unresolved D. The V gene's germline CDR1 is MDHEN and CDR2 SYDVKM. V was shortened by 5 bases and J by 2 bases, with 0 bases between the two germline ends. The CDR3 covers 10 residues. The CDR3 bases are TGTGCCAGCAGTCAAGAGACCCAGTACTTC. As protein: CASSQETQYF. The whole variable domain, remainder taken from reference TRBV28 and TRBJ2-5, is DVKVTQSSRYLVKRTGEKVFLECVQDMDHENMFWYRQDPGLGLRLIYFSYDVKMKEKGDIPEGYSVSREKKERFSLILESASTNQTSMYLCASSQETQYFGPGTRLLVL.